This is a list of T cell receptor beta chains from one sample in a study of cytomegalovirus exposure and HLA in healthy donors. Only in-frame clones appear in the TCRdb table, and some are missing; sequencing was by immunoSEQ multiplex PCR. Of around 120,000 clones in the sample, 80% were seen once. The sequencing input was PBMCs. The receptor set was obtained from a man aged 25-45 years in good health and CMV-seronegative. The CDR3 runs from the conserved cysteine through the conserved F or W. A D gene is named only where the DNA matches it firmly. Where a row states a size, it is once, few, many or the class of an expanded clone; other rows omit it.

j_call | v_call | clone_size | d_call | cdr3_nt | cdr3_aa
TRBJ1-2 | TRBV11-2 | . | . | TGTGCCAGCAGCCCCAGCAGGTTCCTTGGCTATGGCTACACCTTC | CASSPSRFLGYGYTF
TRBJ2-7 | TRBV19 | . | . | TGTGCCAGTAGTCCAGGGGTAGGTTACGAGCAGTACTTC | CASSPGVGYEQYF
TRBJ2-7 | TRBV6-1 | . | TRBD2 | TGTGCCAGTACGGGAGGAGGTTACGAGCAGTACTTC | CASTGGGYEQYF
TRBJ1-5 | TRBV7-8 | . | . | TGTGCCAGCAGCTTAGAGTTGACAGTTCTACAGCCCCAGCATTTT | CASSLELTVLQPQHF
TRBJ2-7 | TRBV4-1 | few | TRBD1 | TGCGCCAGCAGCCCTCTCCCGGGACAGGGGGCTCGTGTGCAGTACTTC | CASSPLPGQGARVQYF
TRBJ2-3 | TRBV5-1 | . | . | TGCGCCAGCAGCTTGGACAATACGCAGTATTTT | CASSLDNTQYF
TRBJ2-7 | TRBV11-3 | . | . | TGTGCCAGCAGCTTAACAGGGAACGAGCAGTACTTC | CASSLTGNEQYF
TRBJ1-2 | TRBV5-6 | . | TRBD1 | TGTGCCAGCAGCTCCGGGCCGGGACAGATTTCCTATGGCTACACCTTC | CASSSGPGQISYGYTF
TRBJ2-3 | TRBV29-1 | few | TRBD1 | TGCAGCGTAGAGAAGACAGGGTTACAAGATACGCAGTATTTT | CSVEKTGLQDTQYF
TRBJ1-5 | TRBV6-1 | once | . | TGTGCCAGCAGTGTCGGGCGGGGGAAGCGAAGCAATCAGCCCCAGCATTTT | CASSVGRGKRSNQPQHF
TRBJ2-1 | TRBV30 | . | TRBD2 | TGTGCCTGGAGTCAACTAGCGGGAGGTGAGCAGTTCTTC | CAWSQLAGGEQFF
TRBJ2-2 | TRBV9 | . | TRBD1 | TGTGCCAGCAGCAAAGGGGGCCGACCCAACACCGGGGAGCTGTTTTTT | CASSKGGRPNTGELFF
TRBJ2-5 | TRBV28 | . | . | TGTGCCAGCAGTTTAATCAGGGTGGGAGAGACCCAGTACTTC | CASSLIRVGETQYF
TRBJ1-5 | TRBV27 | once | . | TGTGCCAGCAGTTCCGAGGGACAAGGGGACGGCAATCAGCCCCAGCATTTT | CASSSEGQGDGNQPQHF
TRBJ2-7 | TRBV7-9 | once | . | TGTGCCAGCAGCTTAGGATCCGGGGAGCCCTACGAGCAGTACTTC | CASSLGSGEPYEQYF
TRBJ1-5 | TRBV4-1 | . | . | TGCGCCAGCAGCCAAGTACAGGGCGAATATAGCAATCAGCCCCAGCATTTT | CASSQVQGEYSNQPQHF
TRBJ2-7 | TRBV25-1 | . | TRBD2 | TGTGCCAGCAGTGAAACTAGCGGGAGGAATCACGAGCAGTACTTC | CASSETSGRNHEQYF
TRBJ2-1 | TRBV5-1 | . | . | TGCGCCAGCAGCCCTACCGGCTACAATGAGCAGTTCTTC | CASSPTGYNEQFF
TRBJ1-1 | TRBV28 | . | . | TGTGCCAGCAGGGGGGAGGCTGAAGCTTTCTTT | CASRGEAEAFF
TRBJ1-5 | TRBV28 | . | TRBD1 | TGTGCCGAAGGAACGGGGACAGGACGAATCATGCCCCAGCATTTT | CAEGTGTGRIMPQHF
TRBJ2-7 | TRBV7-9 | once | TRBD2 | TGTGCCAGCAGCTTGGATGGGACTAGCGACACCTACGAGCAGTACTTC | CASSLDGTSDTYEQYF
TRBJ1-2 | TRBV27 | . | . | TGTGCCAGCGGCCGGGACGGACTAGCTTACTATGGCTACACCTTC | CASGRDGLAYYGYTF
TRBJ1-2 | TRBV19 | few | . | TGTGCCAGTACCCTGGGGGGCTATGGCTACACCTTC | CASTLGGYGYTF
TRBJ2-1 | TRBV29-1 | . | TRBD2 | TGCAGCGTCCCCGGACTAGTTTACAATGAGCAGTTCTTC | CSVPGLVYNEQFF
TRBJ2-1 | TRBV5-8 | . | TRBD2 | TGTGCCAGCAGCTTAGCGGGAGGCTTCGATGAGCAGTTCTTC | CASSLAGGFDEQFF
TRBJ2-1 | TRBV5-4 | . | . | TGTGCCAGCAGTTACCAGGGTTTGGAGTTCTTC | CASSYQGLEFF
TRBJ2-5 | TRBV7-8 | . | . | TGTGCCAGCAGCTTAAAGCTAGAAGAGACCCAGTACTTC | CASSLKLEETQYF
TRBJ1-2 | TRBV25-1 | . | TRBD1 | TGTGCCAGCAGTCCTTTAGGACAGGGGACTAAATATGGCTACACCTTC | CASSPLGQGTKYGYTF
TRBJ2-2 | TRBV28 | . | TRBD2 | TGTGCCAGCACCACACTCAGGGGACTAGCGGGAGGCGGGGAGCTGTTTTTT | CASTTLRGLAGGGELFF
TRBJ2-7 | TRBV5-1 | . | . | TGCGCCAGCAGCTTTAAAGACAGACTCTCCTACGAGCAGTACTTC | CASSFKDRLSYEQYF
TRBJ2-3 | TRBV18 | once | TRBD2 | TGTGCCAGCTCAGGACTAGCGGGAGACCTAGATACGCAGTATTTT | CASSGLAGDLDTQYF
TRBJ2-2 | TRBV28 | . | TRBD2 | TGTGCCAGCAGTTTCTTTGGGACTAGGGGCACCGGGGAGCTGTTTTTT | CASSFFGTRGTGELFF
TRBJ2-6 | TRBV15 | . | . | TGTGCCACCAGCAGCGGAGGGGACAGCCGCTCTGGGGCCAACGTCCTGACTTTC | CATSSGGDSRSGANVLTF
TRBJ2-3 | TRBV4-3 | few | . | TGCGCCAGCAGCCAAGAAGGAAGACTCACAGATACGCAGTATTTT | CASSQEGRLTDTQYF
TRBJ2-3 | TRBV5-1 | . | TRBD1 | TGCGCCAGCAGCTTGGCTGTGACAGGGTTCCCAGATACGCAGTATTTT | CASSLAVTGFPDTQYF
TRBJ2-1 | TRBV18 | . | TRBD1 | TGTGCCAGCTCCCGGAACCAGGGGGTCTACAATGAGCAGTTCTTC | CASSRNQGVYNEQFF
TRBJ2-1 | TRBV7-9 | . | TRBD2 | TGTGCCAGCAGGGCTACTAGCGGGAGGTTTCGTGAGCAGTTCTTC | CASRATSGRFREQFF
TRBJ1-1 | TRBV6-5 | few | . | TGTGCCAGCCTACGCTCGGTTGCCGAGCAAGCTTTCTTT | CASLRSVAEQAFF
TRBJ1-2 | TRBV29-1 | . | . | TGCAGCGTCAAGGACAGCGTTAACTATGGCTACACCTTC | CSVKDSVNYGYTF
TRBJ2-1 | TRBV18 | . | . | TGTGCCAGCTCACCGCTACTAGAAAACAATGAGCAGTTCTTC | CASSPLLENNEQFF
TRBJ2-7 | TRBV29-1 | . | TRBD1 | TGCAGCGTTATTGGGACAGAATCCTACGAGCAGTACTTC | CSVIGTESYEQYF